This TCR beta chain was documented in a study of blood T cell repertoires in COVID-19. The wider study: T cells, B-cell-depleted T cells, or PBMCs provided the cDNA or gDNA that served as material.

Source study methods: Estimation of nucleated cell counts was performed using reference gene primer amplification. Sequencing used immunoSEQ multiplex PCR; TCRdb keeps in-frame clones, though not all of them. The V and J calls and clone size are taken from that table; D and trimming were inferred from the DNA. The sample includes roughly 200,000 clones, 60% to 85% of them seen just once. This clone occurred a few times. This CDR3 region has 14 residues. From germline, CDR1 is SGHDT and CDR2 YYEEEE. With 4 bases removed from V and 12 bases from J, the gap between germline ends came to 20 bases. The sample consisted of peripheral blood. The rearrangement uses TRBV5-6 and TRBJ2-1; D unclear. The receptor was derived from a woman between 65 and 79 years old with acute or convalescent COVID-19. The chain's CDR3 is CASSPTEVVLGQFF. CDR3 in DNA: TGTGCCAGCAGCCCCACCGAGGTTGTCCTTGGGCAGTTCTTC.